These 28 T cell receptor beta chains were sequenced from one sample in a study of cytomegalovirus exposure and HLA in healthy donors. A multiplex PCR was run with 60 Vbeta primers and 13 Jbeta primers. This table comes from immunoSEQ multiplex PCR, and its TCRdb copy is limited to in-frame clones, with some not included. The repertoire table contains around 140,000 clones. Sequencing used PBMCs. The receptors stem from a man between 18 and 29 years old in good health and CMV-seronegative.

The rearrangement uses TRBV9 and TRBJ1-1, with 7 bases lining up with TRBD1. V shed 3 bases and J 5 bases; nucleotides not matched to a gene: 4. The germline V gene has CDR1 SGDLS and CDR2 YYNGEE. The CDR3 totals 13 residues. The CDR3 nucleotides are TGTGCCAGCAGCGAATGGGACAGAACTGAAGCTTTCTTT. Protein sequence: CASSEWDRTEAFF.

The chain joins TRBV12-5 to TRBJ2-1; 7 bases align to TRBD2. This CDR3 contains 18 residues. V shed 3 bases, J shed 3 bases, and the junction held 14 bases outside the gene matches. Germline V gene sequence: CDR1 LGHNT, CDR2 FRNRAP. This chain's CDR3 is CASGFTSHGLDSYNEQFF. As DNA, the CDR3 is TGTGCTAGTGGTTTCACATCTCACGGACTAGACAGCTACAATGAGCAGTTCTTC.

The chain links TRBV5-4 to TRBJ2-1; D remains ambiguous. The CDR3 consists of 16 residues. The germline gives CDR1 SGHNT, CDR2 YYREEE (reference sequence). The V gene lost 5 bases and the J gene lost 3 bases, with 18 bases spanning the gap. The CDR3 DNA sequence: TGTGCCAGCAGACCCGAGGTAGCCGAATTCTACAATGAGCAGTTCTTC. Encoded protein: CASRPEVAEFYNEQFF.

The J gene is TRBJ2-1, the V gene TRBV11-2; 8 bases match TRBD1. This CDR3 region has 13 residues. The trim removed 5 bases at V and 8 bases at J, leaving 5 bases unmatched. CDR1 and CDR2 from the germline V gene are SGHAT and FQNNGV. The DNA for the CDR3 is TGTGCCAGCAGCCCAGGGGGCGGGGATGAGCAGTTCTTC. It encodes CASSPGGGDEQFF. Using reference TRBV11-2 and TRBJ2-1 for the parts outside the CDR3, the full variable domain is EAGVAQSPRYKIIEKRQSVAFWCNPISGHATLYWYQQILGQGPKLLIQFQNNGVVDDSQLPKDRFSAERLKGVDSTLKIQPAKLEDSAVYLCASSPGGGDEQFFGPGTRLTVL.

DNA of the CDR3: TGTGCCAGTAGAAGGGCTTGGACACTTCAGGGCGCTCCCTACAATGAGCAGTTCTTC. Protein: CASRRAWTLQGAPYNEQFF. This chain links TRBV19 with TRBJ2-1, with a possible D match to TRBD1 (5 bases). Germline CDR1 LNHDA, CDR2 SQIVND (reference sequence). The CDR3 consists of 19 residues. V lost 6 bases to trimming and J lost 2 bases, with 26 bases between them.

V gene TRBV9 combines with J gene TRBJ2-1; D is ambiguous. The germline gives CDR1 SGDLS, CDR2 YYNGEE. Trimming pared 3 bases from V and 9 bases from J, leaving 7 bases between. The CDR3 spans 11 residues. This CDR3 reads CASSGIGEQFF. The CDR3 DNA is TGTGCCAGCAGCGGAATCGGTGAGCAGTTCTTC.

This chain joins TRBV20-1 and TRBJ2-1, with D unresolved. Germline CDR1 and CDR2: DFQATT and SNEGSKA (reference sequence). This CDR3 spans 9 amino acids. Between the trimmed V and J ends, which lost 6 bases and 7 bases, there was a span of 4 bases. CDR3 coding DNA: TGCAGTGCCTTGAATGAGCAGTTCTTC. The encoded protein is CSALNEQFF.

The J gene is TRBJ2-7, the V gene TRBV7-9; 12 nucleotides align to TRBD2. The J segment lost 5 bases and the V segment lost 5 bases, leaving 13 bases of the junction unmatched. Germline CDR1 SEHNR, CDR2 FQNEAQ (reference sequence). The CDR3 totals 17 residues. The CDR3 coding sequence is TGTGCCAGCAGCCCACTAGCGGGAGGACTAGCGGGAAACGAGCAGTACTTC. It is translated as CASSPLAGGLAGNEQYF. Together with reference TRBV7-9 and TRBJ2-7, the CDR3 gives the full variable domain: DTGVSQNPRHKITKRGQNVTFRCDPISEHNRLYWYRQTLGQGPEFLTYFQNEAQLEKSRLLSDRFSAERPKGSFSTLEIQRTEQGDSAMYLCASSPLAGGLAGNEQYFGPGTRLTVT.

The V gene is TRBV6-5, the J gene TRBJ2-5; TRBD2 might be the D (6 bases). CDR3 length equals 14 residues. Germline V gene data show CDR1 as MNHEY and CDR2 as SVGAGI. Trimming removed 7 bases from V and 11 bases from J, with 23 bases in between. CDR3 DNA sequence: TGTGCCAGCACCGCAGGAGGGGCCTGGGGTGAGCAGTACTTC. Its translation is CASTAGGAWGEQYF.

The V gene is TRBV27, the J gene TRBJ2-7, with 8 positions matching TRBD2. CDR3 size: 14 residues. CDR1 MNHEY and CDR2 SMNVEV come from the germline V gene (reference sequence). The trim removed 8 bases at V and 3 bases at J, leaving 9 bases unmatched. CDR3 sequence reads: CASAVAGRGYEQYF. The DNA for the CDR3 is TGTGCCAGCGCCGTAGCGGGAAGGGGCTACGAGCAGTACTTC.

The J gene is TRBJ1-2, the V gene TRBV27; D gene uncertain. V was trimmed by 4 bases and J by 0 bases, leaving 12 bases between them. From germline, CDR1 is MNHEY and CDR2 SMNVEV (reference sequence). The CDR3 is 15 residues long. The CDR3 here is CASSYFRGANYGYTF. DNA of the CDR3: TGTGCCAGCAGTTACTTCCGCGGAGCTAACTATGGCTACACCTTC.

This chain joins TRBV29-1 and TRBJ1-1, with 9 bases aligning to TRBD1. V lost 4 bases, J lost 9 bases, and 3 bases stayed unmatched. The CDR3 is 11 residues long. Per the germline V gene, CDR1 is SQVTM and CDR2 is ANQGSEA. Written as DNA, the CDR3 is TGCAGCGTTGGGACAGGGGCCAAAGCTTTCTTT. Translating gives CSVGTGAKAFF.

V is TRBV27 and J is TRBJ2-3; a possible D gene is TRBD2 (6 bases). Germline V gene data show CDR1 as MNHEY and CDR2 as SMNVEV (reference sequence). This CDR3 is 14 amino acids long. V lost 6 bases, J lost 1 base, and 11 bases lay in between. Here the CDR3 DNA reads TGTGCCAGCAGGAGGCGGGGCGGCACAGATACGCAGTATTTT. As protein: CASRRRGGTDTQYF.

The chain employs TRBV4-3 and TRBJ2-2; D call uncertain. V lost 1 base and J 6 bases, leaving 15 bases between the germline ends. The CDR3 contains 16 residues. Germline V gives CDR1 LGHNA, CDR2 YSLEER. The CDR3 nucleotides read TGCGCCAGCAGCCAAGCTTCCAGTTCCCAGGCCGGGGAGCTGTTTTTT. Its protein is CASSQASSSQAGELFF.

This chain links TRBV7-6 with TRBJ2-1; 11 bases are a match to TRBD2. V gave up 5 bases and J gave up 9 bases; unmatched junction bases: 3. The CDR3 runs 13 residues. The germline gives CDR1 SGHVS, CDR2 FNYEAQ. The CDR3 spells CASSPTSGAEQFF. The CDR3 region has the DNA TGTGCCAGCAGCCCGACTAGCGGGGCTGAGCAGTTCTTC.

The V call is TRBV11-1, the J call TRBJ2-2, with TRBD2 as a possible D gene (6 bases). The V gene lost 3 bases and the J gene lost 6 bases, with 8 bases spanning the gap. The germline gives CDR1 SGHAT, CDR2 FQDESV (reference sequence). The CDR3 contains 13 residues. CDR3 DNA: TGTGCCAGCAGCTTGACTAGTGCCGGGGAGCTGTTTTTT. Residues: CASSLTSAGELFF.

The rearrangement joins TRBV10-3 to TRBJ2-3; D is unresolved. Germline values: CDR1 ENHRY, CDR2 SYGVKD. Trimming removed 6 bases from V and 4 bases from J, with 14 bases in between. The CDR3 covers 14 residues. Here the CDR3 reads CAIRPPLDADTQYF. CDR3 bases: TGTGCCATCAGACCTCCCCTAGACGCAGATACGCAGTATTTT.

The J gene is TRBJ1-2, the V gene TRBV29-1; TRBD1 agrees at 8 bases. The CDR3 is 14 amino acids. Germline V gene data show CDR1 as SQVTM and CDR2 as ANQGSEA. V shed 4 bases and J 4 bases; nucleotides not matched to a gene: 8. CDR3 coding DNA: TGCAGCGTTGTTACAGGGGGAGGTGGCTATGGCTACACCTTC. It yields the protein CSVVTGGGGYGYTF.

The chain carries TRBV27 and TRBJ2-3, with TRBD1 matching 9 bases. Germline CDR1 reads MNHEY; CDR2 reads SMNVEV (reference sequence). The V segment lost 3 bases and the J segment 5 bases; nucleotides outside the gene matches: 3. The CDR3 contains 14 residues. CDR3 in amino acids: CASSFGTGKDTQYF. The CDR3 coding sequence is TGTGCCAGCAGTTTCGGGACAGGGAAAGATACGCAGTATTTT.

The V gene is TRBV10-3, the J gene TRBJ2-1; tentatively, D is TRBD2 (6 bases). The CDR3 contains 15 residues. The germline V gene encodes CDR1 ENHRY and CDR2 SYGVKD. The V and J ends lost 7 bases and 9 bases respectively, with 22 bases between them. DNA of the CDR3: TGTGCCATCACCAAAGGGACTGGGCTGGGGAGTGAGCAGTTCTTC. It specifies CAITKGTGLGSEQFF.

V is TRBV7-9 and J is TRBJ1-1, with D unclear. Trimming stripped 4 bases from V and 6 bases from J, with 9 bases between. This CDR3 spans 12 amino acids. In germline, CDR1 is SEHNR, CDR2 FQNEAQ (reference sequence). The CDR3 DNA is TGTGCCAGCAGCTCCGGGTTAGCTGAAGCTTTCTTT. It translates to CASSSGLAEAFF.

V gene TRBV7-9 combines with J gene TRBJ2-1; 7 nucleotides line up with TRBD2. Germline V lookup: CDR1 SEHNR, CDR2 FQNEAQ (reference sequence). The CDR3 loop spans 14 amino acids. The V segment lost 8 bases and the J segment 8 bases; nucleotides outside the gene matches: 12. The CDR3, as DNA: TGTGCCAGCCGACCGGGACTAATTTTCGATGAGCAGTTCTTC. Translating it yields CASRPGLIFDEQFF. Using reference TRBV7-9 and TRBJ2-1 for the parts outside the CDR3, the full variable domain is DTGVSQNPRHKITKRGQNVTFRCDPISEHNRLYWYRQTLGQGPEFLTYFQNEAQLEKSRLLSDRFSAERPKGSFSTLEIQRTEQGDSAMYLCASRPGLIFDEQFFGPGTRLTVL.

The chain links TRBV25-1 to TRBJ1-2; D is uncertain. With 6 bases removed from V and 2 bases from J, the gap between germline ends came to 13 bases. In germline, CDR1 is MGHDK, CDR2 SYGVNS. The CDR3 is made up of 14 amino acids. The CDR3 sequence is CASRGPGTNYGYTF. CDR3 DNA sequence: TGTGCCAGCAGGGGCCCCGGCACCAACTATGGCTACACCTTC.

The CDR3 bases are TGTGCCTGGAGTGGAACAGATGAAAAACTGTTTTTT. This gives the protein CAWSGTDEKLFF. V gene TRBV30 combines with J gene TRBJ1-4; D gene ambiguous. Between the trimmed V and J ends, which lost 1 base and 6 bases, there was a span of 6 bases. CDR1 and CDR2 from the germline V gene are GTSNPN and SVGIG (reference sequence). The CDR3 sequence is 12 residues long.

The rearrangement uses TRBV28 and TRBJ1-3, with 9 bases lining up with TRBD1. This CDR3 is built from 16 residues. Germline values: CDR1 MDHEN, CDR2 SYDVKM. Trimming took 5 bases from V and 0 from J; bases not matched to a gene: 5. Here the CDR3 reads CASSRGQGLSGNTIYF. The CDR3 region has the DNA TGTGCCAGCAGTAGGGGACAGGGCCTCTCTGGAAACACCATATATTTT.

V is TRBV15 and J is TRBJ1-5; the D gene is possibly TRBD1 (6 bases). Trimming pared 1 base from V and 6 bases from J, leaving 10 bases between. This CDR3 contains 14 residues. Germline lookup yields CDR1 LNHNV and CDR2 YYDKDF (reference sequence). CDR3 coding DNA: TGTGCCACCAGCAGAGTGACAGGCCCTCAGCCCCAGCATTTT. Protein: CATSRVTGPQPQHF.

The V and J genes are TRBV19 and TRBJ2-7; TRBD2 aligns across 7 bases. After removal of 9 bases from V and 3 bases from J, the junction contained 14 bases not matched to a gene. The germline V gene encodes CDR1 LNHDA and CDR2 SQIVND (reference sequence). The CDR3 has 15 residues. The CDR3 region is CASTTSGVGLYEQYF. The CDR3 DNA follows: TGTGCCAGCACCACCAGCGGGGTCGGCCTCTACGAGCAGTACTTC.

This chain uses TRBV5-1 with TRBJ2-5; no clear D. Deletions cut 4 bases from V and 2 bases from J, with 6 bases between. The CDR3 runs to 12 residues. Germline CDR1 is SGHRS and CDR2 is YFSETQ. This CDR3 is CASSPSQETQYF. CDR3 sequence (DNA): TGCGCCAGCAGCCCGTCTCAAGAGACCCAGTACTTC.